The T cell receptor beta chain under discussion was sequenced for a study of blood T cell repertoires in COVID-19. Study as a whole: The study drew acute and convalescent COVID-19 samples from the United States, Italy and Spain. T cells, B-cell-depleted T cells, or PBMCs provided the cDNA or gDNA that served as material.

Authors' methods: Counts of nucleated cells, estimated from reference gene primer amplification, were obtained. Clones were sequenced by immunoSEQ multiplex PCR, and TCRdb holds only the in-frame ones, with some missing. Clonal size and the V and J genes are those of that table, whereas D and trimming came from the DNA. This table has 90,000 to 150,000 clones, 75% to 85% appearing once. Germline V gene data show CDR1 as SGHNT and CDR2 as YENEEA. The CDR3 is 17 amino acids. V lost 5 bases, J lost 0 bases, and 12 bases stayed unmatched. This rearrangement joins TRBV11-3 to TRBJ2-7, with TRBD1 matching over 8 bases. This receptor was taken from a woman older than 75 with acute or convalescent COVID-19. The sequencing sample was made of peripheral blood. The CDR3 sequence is CASSPKLTGVSSYEQYF. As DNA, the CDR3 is TGTGCCAGCAGCCCAAAACTGACAGGGGTGAGCTCCTACGAGCAGTACTTC.